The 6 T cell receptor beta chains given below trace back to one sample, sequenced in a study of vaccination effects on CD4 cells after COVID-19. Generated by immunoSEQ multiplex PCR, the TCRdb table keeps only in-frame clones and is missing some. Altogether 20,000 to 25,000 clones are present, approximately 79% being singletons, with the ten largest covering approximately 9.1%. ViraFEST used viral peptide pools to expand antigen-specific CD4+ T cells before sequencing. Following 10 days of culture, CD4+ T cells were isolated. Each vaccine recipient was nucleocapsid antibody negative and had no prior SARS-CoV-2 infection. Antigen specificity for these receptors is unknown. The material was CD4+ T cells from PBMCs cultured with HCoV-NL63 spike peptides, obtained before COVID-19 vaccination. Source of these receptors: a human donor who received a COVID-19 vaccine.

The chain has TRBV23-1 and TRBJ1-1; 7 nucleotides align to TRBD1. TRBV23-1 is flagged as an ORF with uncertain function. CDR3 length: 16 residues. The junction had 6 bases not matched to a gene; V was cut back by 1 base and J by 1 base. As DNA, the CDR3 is TGCGCCAGCAGTCAATGTCCCCGACAGGGGAACACTGAAGCTTTCTTT. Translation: CASSQCPRQGNTEAFF.

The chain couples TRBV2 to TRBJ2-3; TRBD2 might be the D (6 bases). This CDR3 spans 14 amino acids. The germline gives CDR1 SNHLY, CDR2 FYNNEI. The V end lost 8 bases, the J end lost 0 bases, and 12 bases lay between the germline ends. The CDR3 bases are TGTGCCAGCGTTCGCGGGACTAGCACAGATACGCAGTATTTT. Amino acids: CASVRGTSTDTQYF.

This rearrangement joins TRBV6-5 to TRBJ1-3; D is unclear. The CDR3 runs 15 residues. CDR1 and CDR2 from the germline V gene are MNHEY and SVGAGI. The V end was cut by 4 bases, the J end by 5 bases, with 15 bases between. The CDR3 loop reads CASSFDTQGRNTIYF. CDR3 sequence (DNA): TGTGCCAGCAGTTTTGACACCCAAGGACGAAACACCATATATTTT.

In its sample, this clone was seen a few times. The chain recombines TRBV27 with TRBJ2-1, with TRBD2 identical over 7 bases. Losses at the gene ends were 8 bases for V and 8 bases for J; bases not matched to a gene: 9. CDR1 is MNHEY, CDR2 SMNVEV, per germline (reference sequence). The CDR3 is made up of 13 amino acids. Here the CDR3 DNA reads TGTGCCAGCGGACAACTAGCGTCCGATGAGCAGTTCTTC. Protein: CASGQLASDEQFF.

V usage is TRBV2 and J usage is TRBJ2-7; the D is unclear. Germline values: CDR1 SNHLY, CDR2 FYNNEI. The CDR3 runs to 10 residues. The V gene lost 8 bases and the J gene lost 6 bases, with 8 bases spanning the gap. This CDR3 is CASFRSEQYF. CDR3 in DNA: TGTGCCAGCTTTCGGAGCGAGCAGTACTTC.

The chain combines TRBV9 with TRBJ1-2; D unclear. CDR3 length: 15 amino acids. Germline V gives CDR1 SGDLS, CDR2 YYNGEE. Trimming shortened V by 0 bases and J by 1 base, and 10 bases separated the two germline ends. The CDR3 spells CASSVASAGNYGYTF. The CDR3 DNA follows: TGTGCCAGCAGCGTAGCCTCAGCAGGTAACTATGGCTACACCTTC.